Sequencing of this T cell receptor beta chain was carried out in a study of shared clonotypes between healthy human individuals. With 5 bases removed from V and 1 base from J, the gap between germline ends came to 8 bases. CDR1 is SGHTA and CDR2 is FQGNSA in the germline V gene. The CDR3 contains 13 residues. This clone showed up just once. TCRdb's table, derived via immunoSEQ multiplex PCR, lists solely in-frame clones and lacks some. The sample contains over a million clones, approximately 68% of which appear only once. The chain links TRBV7-2 to TRBJ1-2; tentative D call: TRBD1 (5 bases). The sample taken for sequencing was memory CD4+ T cells sorted from blood. As to subset: CD45RA-negative fraction. This clonotype originated in a man between 18 and 35 years old in good health. Written as DNA, the CDR3 is TGTGCCAGCAGCCGGGACCGTAACTATGGCTACACCTTC. It codes for CASSRDRNYGYTF. The full variable domain, in which reference TRBV7-2 and TRBJ1-2 provide the parts outside the CDR3, is GAGVSQSPSNKVTEKGKDVELRCDPISGHTALYWYRQSLGQGLEFLIYFQGNSAPDKSGLPSDRFSAERTGGSVSTLTIQRTQQEDSAVYLCASSRDRNYGYTFGSGTRLTVV.